Listed below are T cell receptor beta chains from one sample, sequenced in a study of T cells after yellow fever vaccination. TCRdb redid the calling of the 5' RACE reads with MiXCR, one entry per CDR3 protein. The sample has over 110,000 distinct CDR3 sequences, 7% to 9% seen once; the top ten hold roughly 0.76%. The sample consisted of CD4+ T cells sorted from PBMCs, taken 5 days after the yellow fever booster vaccination. These receptors were taken from a man aged 25 to 45 who received the YFV17D yellow fever vaccine. Both conserved end residues are part of each CDR3. A D gene is named only where the DNA matches it firmly. Expanded clones are given a class, and other clones once, few, many or no size at all.

d_call,j_call,v_call,cdr3_length,clone_size,cdr3_aa,cdr3_nt
TRBD2,TRBJ2-7,TRBV19,15,few,CASSLLFGRPYEQYF,TGTGCCAGTAGTCTCTTATTCGGGAGGCCCTACGAGCAGTACTTC
TRBD2,TRBJ2-1,TRBV5-1,16,many,CASSLIAGGKNNEQFF,TGCGCCAGCAGCTTAATAGCGGGAGGGAAAAACAATGAGCAGTTCTTC
TRBD2,TRBJ2-5,TRBV25-1,15,many,CASSEQGLASVTQYF,TGTGCCAGCAGTGAGCAGGGACTAGCCTCGGTGACCCAGTACTTC
NA,TRBJ2-1,TRBV6-2/TRBV6-3,12,few,CASSLTGHEQFF,TGTGCCAGCAGCCTCACGGGGCATGAGCAGTTCTTC
NA,TRBJ2-2,TRBV7-9,15,many,CASSLGTGGAGELFF,TGTGCCAGCAGCTTAGGAACCGGCGGAGCGGGGGAGCTGTTTTTT
NA,TRBJ1-2,TRBV7-2,12,many,CASSLRNYGYTF,TGTGCCAGCAGCCTCCGTAACTATGGCTACACCTTC
NA,TRBJ2-2,TRBV10-3,14,many,CAISVAENTGELFF,TGTGCCATCAGTGTGGCAGAGAACACCGGGGAGCTGTTTTTT
NA,TRBJ2-1,TRBV3-1,16,many,CASSTREKGMGNEQFF,TGTGCCAGCAGTACTCGCGAGAAGGGGATGGGGAATGAGCAGTTCTTC
NA,TRBJ2-7,TRBV11-2,10,NA,CAFWVYEQYF,TGTGCCTTCTGGGTCTACGAGCAGTACTTC
TRBD1,TRBJ2-2,TRBV6-6,13,many,CSTRDSRTGELFF,TGTTCCACAAGGGACAGCCGCACCGGGGAGCTGTTTTTT
NA,TRBJ2-7,TRBV7-8,14,many,CASSTRDTFAEQYF,TGTGCCAGCAGCACCCGGGACACCTTCGCCGAGCAGTACTTC
NA,TRBJ2-7,TRBV20-1,15,many,CSARKGNGWSYEQYF,TGCAGTGCTAGAAAGGGCAACGGCTGGTCCTACGAGCAGTACTTC
NA,TRBJ1-2,TRBV20-1,16,NA,CSASPPAGRSGYGYTF,TGCAGTGCCTCCCCCCCCGCAGGGAGGTCAGGCTATGGCTACACCTTC
NA,TRBJ2-7,TRBV18,14,many,CASSPRTQGYEQYF,TGTGCCAGCTCACCAAGGACGCAGGGCTACGAGCAGTACTTC
TRBD2,TRBJ2-1,TRBV10-1,16,many,CASRPGLAGGYNEQFF,TGCGCCAGCAGACCCGGACTAGCGGGAGGCTACAATGAGCAGTTCTTC
NA,TRBJ1-4,TRBV29-1,12,many,CSVRVLNEKLFF,TGCAGCGTCAGGGTACTTAATGAAAAACTGTTTTTT
TRBD1,TRBJ2-5,TRBV11-2,14,few,CASSFGTGRETQYF,TGTGCCAGCAGCTTCGGGACAGGAAGAGAGACCCAGTACTTC
NA,TRBJ2-1,TRBV7-2,13,many,CASSLIRVNEQFF,TGTGCCAGCAGCTTAATTCGTGTCAATGAGCAGTTCTTC
NA,TRBJ1-2,TRBV6-5,13,many,CASSRWNNYGYTF,TGTGCCAGCAGCCGGTGGAACAACTATGGCTACACCTTC
NA,TRBJ1-2,TRBV7-2,12,many,CASSRGPTRETF,TGTGCCAGCAGCCGGGGACCTACCCGAGAGACCTTC
NA,TRBJ2-2,TRBV7-9,13,many,CASSLPGIGELFF,TGTGCCAGCAGCTTACCAGGCATCGGGGAGCTGTTTTTT
TRBD2,TRBJ2-1,TRBV20-1,12,NA,CSARLAGNEQFF,TGCAGTGCGAGACTAGCGGGCAATGAGCAGTTCTTC
NA,TRBJ2-5,TRBV5-1,15,many,CASSISDGLRETQYF,TGCGCCAGCAGCATATCGGACGGGCTTAGGGAGACCCAGTACTTC
TRBD1,TRBJ1-1,TRBV4-1,15,NA,CASSQESLTGARAFF,TGCGCCAGCAGCCAAGAATCTCTCACAGGGGCGAGGGCTTTCTTT
NA,TRBJ2-5,TRBV20-1,12,NA,CSARAGQETQYF,TGCAGTGCTAGAGCGGGCCAAGAGACCCAGTACTTC
NA,TRBJ1-2,TRBV4-3,14,many,CASSQRSRTYGYTF,TGCGCCAGCAGCCAAAGATCGAGAACCTATGGCTACACCTTC
NA,TRBJ1-4,TRBV4-3,15,many,CASSQDFKRGEKLFF,TGCGCCAGCAGCCAAGATTTTAAACGAGGGGAAAAACTGTTTTTT
TRBD1,TRBJ1-5,TRBV12-3/TRBV12-4,15,many,CASTRAGGLNQPQHF,TGTGCCAGCACTAGGGCAGGGGGCCTCAATCAGCCCCAGCATTTT
TRBD1,TRBJ1-4,TRBV19,13,NA,CASRGTGFEKLFF,TGTGCCAGTAGAGGGACAGGCTTTGAAAAACTGTTTTTT
NA,TRBJ1-4,TRBV20-1,14,NA,CSARWGATNEKLFF,TGCAGTGCTAGGTGGGGAGCAACTAATGAAAAACTGTTTTTT
NA,TRBJ2-5,TRBV7-2,13,many,CASSLGSVETQYF,TGTGCCAGCAGCTTAGGTTCTGTGGAGACCCAGTACTTC
TRBD1,TRBJ1-4,TRBV11-2,17,NA,CASSFAGTGGLNEKLFF,TGTGCCAGCAGCTTCGCCGGGACAGGGGGCTTGAATGAAAAACTGTTTTTT
NA,TRBJ1-2,TRBV6-5,13,NA,CASSYQGYSGYTF,TGTGCCAGCAGTTACCAAGGGTATAGTGGCTACACCTTC
TRBD1,TRBJ1-2,TRBV20-1,12,NA,CSAKTGATGYTF,TGCAGTGCGAAGACAGGGGCGACTGGCTACACCTTC
NA,TRBJ2-3,TRBV28,14,many,CASRARRSTDTQYF,TGTGCCAGCAGAGCGAGGCGAAGCACAGATACGCAGTATTTT
NA,TRBJ1-2,TRBV20-1,16,few,CSARDPIRALDYGYTF,TGCAGTGCTAGAGATCCTATCAGGGCATTGGACTATGGCTACACCTTC
TRBD1,TRBJ2-1,TRBV20-1,14,NA,CSIPGTGAYNEQFF,TGCAGTATCCCCGGGACAGGGGCCTACAATGAGCAGTTCTTC
TRBD2,TRBJ2-1,TRBV7-2,15,many,CASSSPLAGGDEQFF,TGTGCCAGCAGCTCCCCCCTAGCGGGAGGGGATGAGCAGTTCTTC
NA,TRBJ2-7,TRBV5-1,11,many,CASSLEREQYF,TGCGCCAGCAGCTTGGAGAGGGAGCAGTACTTC
NA,TRBJ2-1,TRBV29-1,10,many,CSGLINEQFF,TGCAGCGGACTTATCAATGAGCAGTTCTTC